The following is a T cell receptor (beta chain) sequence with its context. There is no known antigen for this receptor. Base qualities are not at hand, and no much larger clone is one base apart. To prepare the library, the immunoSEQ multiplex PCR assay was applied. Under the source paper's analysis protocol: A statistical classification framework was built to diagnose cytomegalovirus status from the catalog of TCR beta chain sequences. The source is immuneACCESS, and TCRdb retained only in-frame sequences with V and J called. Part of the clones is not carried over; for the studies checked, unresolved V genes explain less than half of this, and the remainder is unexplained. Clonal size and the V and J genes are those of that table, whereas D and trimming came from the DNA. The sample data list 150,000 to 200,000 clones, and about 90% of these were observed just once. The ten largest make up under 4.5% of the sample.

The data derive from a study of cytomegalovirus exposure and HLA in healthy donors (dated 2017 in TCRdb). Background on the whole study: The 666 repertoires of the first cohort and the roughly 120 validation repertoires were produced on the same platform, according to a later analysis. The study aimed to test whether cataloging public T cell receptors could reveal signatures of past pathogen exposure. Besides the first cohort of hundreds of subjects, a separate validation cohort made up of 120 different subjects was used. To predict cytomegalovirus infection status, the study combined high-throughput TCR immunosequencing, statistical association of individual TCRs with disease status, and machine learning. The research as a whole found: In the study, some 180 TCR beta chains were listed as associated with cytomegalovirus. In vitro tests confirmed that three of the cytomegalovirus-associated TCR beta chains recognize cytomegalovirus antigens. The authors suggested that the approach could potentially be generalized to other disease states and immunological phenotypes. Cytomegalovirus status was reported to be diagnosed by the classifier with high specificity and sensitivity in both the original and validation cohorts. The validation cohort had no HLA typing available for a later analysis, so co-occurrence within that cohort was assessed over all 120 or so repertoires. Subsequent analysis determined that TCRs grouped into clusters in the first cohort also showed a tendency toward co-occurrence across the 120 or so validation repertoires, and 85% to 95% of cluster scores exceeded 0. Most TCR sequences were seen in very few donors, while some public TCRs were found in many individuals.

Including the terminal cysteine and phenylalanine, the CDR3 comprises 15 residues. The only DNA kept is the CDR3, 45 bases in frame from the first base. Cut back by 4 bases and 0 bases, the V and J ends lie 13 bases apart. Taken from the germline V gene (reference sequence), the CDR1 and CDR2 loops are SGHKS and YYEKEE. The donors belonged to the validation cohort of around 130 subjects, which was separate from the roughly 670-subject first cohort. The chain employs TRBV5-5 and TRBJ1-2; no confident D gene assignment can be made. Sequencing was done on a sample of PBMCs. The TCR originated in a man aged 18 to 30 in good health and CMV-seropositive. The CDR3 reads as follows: CASSPRIRANYGYTF. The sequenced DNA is TGTGCCAGCAGCCCCCGGATTCGGGCTAACTATGGCTACACCTTC.